A single sample gave rise to the 27 T cell receptor beta chains below, sequenced in a study of T cells in Graves' hyperthyroidism and ophthalmopathy. Amplification of TCR beta CDR3 regions used RNA as the template. Researchers ran a first-round RT-PCR on the TCR CDR3 using the HTBI primer set. TCRdb re-called the multiplex PCR reads through MiXCR, storing one row per CDR3 protein. Here the sample spans approximately 480,000 distinct CDR3 sequences, roughly 20% being singletons. The specimen was blood. Receptors originate from a man aged 18 to 30 with Graves' hyperthyroidism.

The chain employs TRBV13 and TRBJ1-1; D gene ambiguous. This CDR3 comprises 15 residues. Per germline, CDR1 PRHDT and CDR2 FYEKMQ (reference sequence). The V end was cut by 5 bases, the J end by 1 base, with 14 bases between. This CDR3 reads CASSSSGGRNTEAFF. Written as DNA, the CDR3 is TGTGCCAGCAGCAGTTCCGGTGGACGGAACACTGAAGCTTTCTTT. The variable domain in full, completed from reference TRBV13 and TRBJ1-1, reads AAGVIQSPRHLIKEKRETATLKCYPIPRHDTVYWYQQGPGQDPQFLISFYEKMQSDKGSIPDRFSAQQFSDYHSELNMSSLELGDSALYFCASSSSGGRNTEAFFGQGTRLTVV.

The CDR3 coding sequence is TGTGCCAGCAGCCACCCCACTAGCGGGAGGGGGACCTACGAGCAGTACTTC. This codes for CASSHPTSGRGTYEQYF. The chain combines TRBV11-1 with TRBJ2-7, with 13 nucleotides matching TRBD2. V shed 5 bases, J shed 2 bases, and the junction held 9 bases outside the gene matches. Germline CDR1 is SGHAT and CDR2 is FQDESV (reference sequence). This CDR3 is built from 17 residues. The full variable domain, its missing parts supplied by reference TRBV11-1 and TRBJ2-7, is EAEVAQSPRYKITEKSQAVAFWCDPISGHATLYWYRQILGQGPELLVQFQDESVVDDSQLPKDRFSAERLKGVDSTLKIQPAELGDSAMYLCASSHPTSGRGTYEQYFGPGTRLTVT.

This clonotype appeared many times. The DNA is omitted, as the CDR3 cannot be located on it reliably, and the CDR3 follows TCRdb's listing. Here the CDR3 reads CASSLVGQGTEALF. This rearrangement joins TRBV7-8 to TRBJ1-1; the table's D call of TRBD1 was not tested on the DNA. Germline V gives CDR1 SGHVS, CDR2 FQNEAQ. The CDR3 comprises 14 residues, both ends counted.

In this sample, this clonotype turned up many times. This chain links TRBV2 with TRBJ2-7; 8 positions agree with TRBD1. The germline gives CDR1 SNHLY, CDR2 FYNNEI. After removal of 7 bases from V and 3 bases from J, the junction contained 11 bases not matched to a gene. The CDR3 sequence is 15 residues long. The CDR3 nucleotides read TGTGCCAGCACCCAAGGCTGGACAGGGTTCTACGAGCAGTACTTC. It codes for CASTQGWTGFYEQYF. The entire variable domain, with the rest obtained from reference TRBV2 and TRBJ2-7, is as follows: EPEVTQTPSHQVTQMGQEVILRCVPISNHLYFYWYRQILGQKVEFLVSFYNNEISEKSEIFDDQFSVERPDGSNFTLKIRSTKLEDSAMYFCASTQGWTGFYEQYFGPGTRLTVT.

This clonotype was counted ten times or more. The chain combines TRBV12-3 or TRBV12-4 with TRBJ2-2; the D is unclear. The CDR3 has 11 residues. V shed 3 bases and J shed 13 bases, with 9 bases lying between them. The DNA for the CDR3 is TGTGCCAGCAGTTTGGCTCTGGGGCTGTTTTTT. It encodes CASSLALGLFF.

This clonotype was observed at least ten times. The J gene is TRBJ2-5, the V gene TRBV12-3 or TRBV12-4, with TRBD1 identical over 10 bases. CDR3 length equals 15 residues. Germline trimming cut 5 bases from V and 4 bases from J; bases unmatched to any gene: 7. In nucleotides, the CDR3 is TGTGCCAGCAGTACCCCGACAGGGGGCGTAGAGACCCAGTACTTC. Encoded protein: CASSTPTGGVETQYF.

The rearrangement joins TRBV7-2 to TRBJ1-5, with a weak D call TRBD1 (5 bases). Germline CDR1 reads SGHTA; CDR2 reads FQGNSA. V was pared by 5 bases and J by 5 bases, with 16 bases between. This CDR3 has 15 amino acids. The CDR3 reads CASSPFGWGDQPQHF. CDR3 nucleotides: TGTGCCAGCAGCCCATTCGGGTGGGGGGATCAGCCCCAGCATTTT.

This clonotype was seen only once. The chain links TRBV20-1 to TRBJ2-4; perhaps D is TRBD1 or TRBD2 (5 bases each). This CDR3 region has 16 residues. Germline-derived CDR1 and CDR2 are DFQATT and SNEGSKA (reference sequence). V gave up 5 bases and J gave up 0 bases, with 17 bases separating them. The CDR3, as DNA: TGCAGTGCTGGCTTACCCGGGGACCTAGCCAAAAACATTCAGTACTTC. This codes for CSAGLPGDLAKNIQYF.

Regarding this clonotype: Sequence at one end of the junction differs from germline and may be a read error. The V and J genes are TRBV20-1 and TRBJ2-2; D might be TRBD2 (5 bases). Looked up from germline, CDR1 is DFQATT and CDR2 is SNEGSKA (reference sequence). The CDR3 length is 13 residues. In DNA form, the CDR3 reads TGCAGTGCTAGAGATCGGGTAACCGGGGAGCTGTTGTTT. Translated: CSARDRVTGELLF.

This clonotype appeared a few times. The genes are TRBV10-3 and TRBJ2-6; 15 nucleotides align to TRBD2. CDR1 and CDR2 (germline): ENHRY, SYGVKD. Trimming removed 6 bases from V and 5 bases from J; junction bases left unmatched: 14. This CDR3 spans 20 amino acids. This chain's CDR3 is CAISPGLAGGRSRRANVLTF. CDR3 nucleotides: TGTGCCATCAGCCCGGGACTAGCGGGGGGACGATCTCGGAGGGCCAACGTCCTGACTTTC.

This chain uses TRBV7-2 with TRBJ2-5, with 9 bases fitting TRBD1. The trim removed 6 bases at V and 4 bases at J, leaving 6 bases unmatched. The CDR3 runs 14 residues. From germline, CDR1 is SGHTA and CDR2 FQGNSA. The CDR3 spells CASSTGGALETQYF. CDR3 nucleotide sequence: TGTGCCAGCAGTACAGGGGGCGCGTTAGAGACCCAGTACTTC. The whole variable domain, remainder taken from reference TRBV7-2 and TRBJ2-5, is GAGVSQSPSNKVTEKGKDVELRCDPISGHTALYWYRQSLGQGLEFLIYFQGNSAPDKSGLPSDRFSAERTGGSVSTLTIQRTQQEDSAVYLCASSTGGALETQYFGPGTRLLVL.

Many counts were recorded for this clonotype. The chain joins TRBV29-1 to TRBJ2-7, with a tentative D call TRBD2 (5 bases). The length of the CDR3 is 12 residues. The germline V gene encodes CDR1 SQVTM and CDR2 ANQGSEA. The ends were cut back, 7 bases at V and 0 bases at J, with 10 bases in the middle. The CDR3 DNA sequence: TGCAGCGCCGACGGGGACTCCTACGAGCAGTACTTC. Translated: CSADGDSYEQYF.

The rearrangement links TRBV28 to TRBJ1-6; TRBD1 is a possible D gene (5 bases). The V end was cut by 8 bases, the J end by 9 bases, with 11 bases between. The germline gives CDR1 MDHEN, CDR2 SYDVKM. This CDR3 has 12 residues. CDR3 nucleotide sequence: TGTGCCAGCCGGGACTTCTCTTCACCCCTCCACTTT. Amino acids: CASRDFSSPLHF. The full variable domain, its missing parts supplied by reference TRBV28 and TRBJ1-6, is DVKVTQSSRYLVKRTGEKVFLECVQDMDHENMFWYRQDPGLGLRLIYFSYDVKMKEKGDIPEGYSVSREKKERFSLILESASTNQTSMYLCASRDFSSPLHFGNGTRLTVT.

There are many counts of this clonotype. The genes are TRBV6-5 and TRBJ1-3; D remains unclear. From germline, CDR1 is MNHEY and CDR2 SVGAGI. V was clipped by 5 bases and J by 4 bases, with 12 bases between them. CDR3 length equals 14 residues. The CDR3 nucleotides read TGTGCCAGCAGTCCCGGGCCCCGGGGAAACACCATATATTTT. It encodes CASSPGPRGNTIYF.

The chain uses TRBV15 and TRBJ2-7, with 9 positions matching TRBD1. The CDR3 has 15 residues. V lost 0 bases to trimming and J lost 4 bases; unmatched junction nucleotides: 4. Germline V gene data show CDR1 as LNHNV and CDR2 as YYDKDF (reference sequence). The CDR3 protein is CATSRDRTGAYEQYF. The CDR3, as DNA: TGTGCCACCAGCAGAGATCGGACAGGGGCATACGAGCAGTACTTC.

The J gene is TRBJ2-5, the V gene TRBV15, with 7 positions matching TRBD1. Germline V gene sequence: CDR1 LNHNV, CDR2 YYDKDF (reference sequence). The CDR3 has 15 residues. Germline trimming cut 2 bases from V and 1 base from J; bases unmatched to any gene: 4. CDR3 residues: CATSRTNRGQETQYF. The CDR3 DNA is TGTGCCACCAGCAGAACCAACAGGGGCCAAGAGACCCAGTACTTC.

This clonotype was recorded many times. J is TRBJ1-2 and V is TRBV7-9; the match to TRBD1 covers 10 bases. The CDR3 runs 13 residues. The trim removed 1 base at V and 8 bases at J, leaving 1 base unmatched. Germline V gene sequence: CDR1 SEHNR, CDR2 FQNEAQ (reference sequence). In nucleotides, the CDR3 is TGTGCCAGCAGCTTAGGGGACAGGGGCGGCTACACCTTC. It is translated as CASSLGDRGGYTF.

This clonotype was counted at least ten times. This chain links TRBV6-1 with TRBJ1-1; TRBD1 matches 8 bases. The CDR3 extends over 16 amino acids. The ends lost 8 bases at V and 1 base at J; junction bases unmatched: 12. Germline V lookup: CDR1 MNHNS, CDR2 SASEGT. This chain's CDR3 is CASPNEPGTGNTEAFF. In DNA form, the CDR3 reads TGTGCCAGCCCTAACGAACCCGGGACAGGGAACACTGAAGCTTTCTTT.

In its sample, this clonotype was seen a few times. This rearrangement joins TRBV6-1 to TRBJ2-3; 9 bases agree with TRBD2. The V segment lost 8 bases and the J segment 0 bases; nucleotides outside the gene matches: 3. The CDR3 contains 14 residues. Germline V gene data show CDR1 as MNHNS and CDR2 as SASEGT. CDR3 DNA: TGTGCCAGCCAGCTAGCGGGGAGCACAGATACGCAGTATTTT. Residues: CASQLAGSTDTQYF.

This clonotype has a count of ten or more. The rearrangement joins TRBV29-1 to TRBJ2-7; D call uncertain. Germline V gives CDR1 SQVTM, CDR2 ANQGSEA. CDR3 length: 13 residues. Trimming removed 4 bases at V and 3 bases at J, with 13 bases between. In nucleotides, the CDR3 is TGCAGCGTTGGGGCAGCCCGAAACTACGAGCAGTACTTC. It yields the protein CSVGAARNYEQYF.

In this sample, this clonotype turned up many times. The chain carries TRBV30 and TRBJ1-1, with 7 bases matching TRBD1. The J segment lost 6 bases and the V segment lost 4 bases, leaving 11 bases of the junction unmatched. The CDR3 contains 14 residues. Germline-derived CDR1 and CDR2 are GTSNPN and SVGIG (reference sequence). This CDR3 is CAWTPLGQVAEAFF. The CDR3, as DNA: TGTGCCTGGACGCCTCTAGGACAGGTGGCTGAAGCTTTCTTT.

In its sample, this clonotype was seen many times. This chain uses TRBV12-3 or TRBV12-4 with TRBJ2-5; 8 bases are a match to TRBD1. The trim removed 5 bases at V and 8 bases at J, leaving 10 bases unmatched. This CDR3 is built from 14 residues. CDR3 sequence reads: CASSLQGAKETQYF. As DNA, the CDR3 is TGTGCCAGCAGTCTCCAGGGGGCGAAGGAAACCCAGTACTTC.

A remark on this clonotype: One end of the junction is discordant with germline, which a read error may explain. The V gene is TRBV11-1, the J gene TRBJ1-3; D perhaps matches TRBD1 (5 bases). CDR1 is SGHAT, CDR2 FQDESV, per germline (reference sequence). This CDR3 contains 18 residues. The CDR3 here is CASSLGSGGARSGNTIYF. Written as DNA, the CDR3 is TGTGCCAGCAGCTTGGGAAGCGGAGGGGCCCGCTCTGGAAACACTATATATTTT. Based on the CDR3 plus reference TRBV11-1 and TRBJ1-3, the full variable domain is EAEVAQSPRYKITEKSQAVAFWCDPISGHATLYWYRQILGQGPELLVQFQDESVVDDSQLPKDRFSAERLKGVDSTLKIQPAELGDSAMYLCASSLGSGGARSGNTIYFGEGSWLTVV.

This clonotype showed up many times. The rearrangement uses TRBV7-2 and TRBJ1-1; 8 nucleotides match TRBD1. The germline V gene encodes CDR1 SGHTA and CDR2 FQGNSA. With 2 bases clipped from V and 1 base from J, the junction kept 6 bases outside the gene matches. There are 16 residues in the CDR3. Written as DNA, the CDR3 is TGTGCCAGCAGCTTACCCTGGGGACAGGAGAACACTGAAGCTTTCTTT. Encoded protein: CASSLPWGQENTEAFF.

This clonotype has at least ten counts. The V call is TRBV27, the J call TRBJ1-1, with D hard to call. The CDR3 is 14 residues long. Trimming pared 5 bases from V and 8 bases from J, leaving 18 bases between. The germline gives CDR1 MNHEY, CDR2 SMNVEV (reference sequence). CDR3 residues: CASSPRDQPKEAFF. In DNA, the CDR3 is TGTGCCAGCAGTCCCCGGGATCAACCGAAAGAAGCTTTCTTT.

Worth noting for this clonotype: A read error may be the cause here, since a much bigger clone is one base away. The rearrangement links TRBV20-1 to TRBJ2-5, with D unresolved. The CDR3 runs to 13 residues. Germline CDR1 DFQATT, CDR2 SNEGSKA (reference sequence). The CDR3 sequence is CSAIKGSQETKYF. The CDR3 bases are TGCAGTGCTATAAAGGGTTCCCAAGAGACCAAGTACTTC.

As concerns this clonotype: A clone one base away is much larger, so this may be a read error. This chain connects TRBV7-2 to TRBJ2-4; 9 bases agree with TRBD1. Germline CDR1 is SGHTA and CDR2 is FQGNSA. This CDR3 is built from 15 residues. CDR3 residues: CASSLTGGRKNIKYF. The CDR3 DNA reads TGTGCCAGCAGCTTAACAGGGGGCCGCAAAAACATTAAGTACTTC.